This T cell receptor (beta chain) comes out of a study of cytomegalovirus exposure and HLA in healthy donors. The PCR contained 60 Vbeta and 13 Jbeta primers. Clones were sequenced by immunoSEQ multiplex PCR, and TCRdb holds only the in-frame ones, with some missing. The table records 60,000 to 85,000 clones, around 76% of them present only once. Overall study results and limits: In a later analysis, HLA-associated TCR beta chains were more clonally expanded than equally common others.

A remark on this clone: Antigen: not known.

With 3 bases clipped from V and 0 bases from J, the junction kept 12 bases outside the gene matches. The CDR3 is made up of 19 amino acids. Germline CDR1 reads SEHNR; CDR2 reads FQNEAQ (reference sequence). The sample consisted of PBMCs. The J gene is TRBJ2-1, the V gene TRBV7-9; 9 bases map to TRBD2. This TCR derives from a middle-aged man in good health and CMV-seronegative. The chain's CDR3 is CASSFRGSGRTDSYNEQFF. The CDR3 DNA sequence: TGTGCCAGCAGCTTCCGGGGTAGCGGGAGAACAGACTCCTACAATGAGCAGTTCTTC.